Reported below is one T cell receptor (beta chain). The data were produced by immunoSEQ multiplex PCR, yet TCRdb's version contains in-frame clones alone and is incomplete. The table has roughly 360,000 clones, 87% seen once. The CDR3 totals 16 residues. The V segment lost 5 bases and the J segment 0 bases; nucleotides outside the gene matches: 5. Per the germline V gene, CDR1 is KGHSH and CDR2 is LQKENI. This sample is drawn from a study of blood T cell repertoires in COVID-19. Study-level background: Some COVID-19 samples were acute and others convalescent; all came from the United States, Italy and Spain. PBMCs, B-cell-depleted T cells, or T cells were the source of the cDNA or gDNA that made up the material.

The sequencing sample was made of PBMCs or T cells enriched from blood (not recorded which). This sequence was found in a man aged 30 to 39 who had recovered from COVID-19. J is TRBJ1-1 and V is TRBV18; 11 positions match TRBD1. This CDR3 reads CASSFRTGGMNTEAFF. CDR3 DNA sequence: TGTGCCAGCTCATTTCGGACAGGGGGCATGAACACTGAAGCTTTCTTT.